The rows below give T cell receptor beta chains drawn from one sample of a study of CD8 T cells in Susac syndrome. TCRdb recomputed calls from the immunoSEQ multiplex PCR reads with MiXCR, one row per CDR3 protein. This sample yields approximately 110,000 distinct CDR3 sequences, of which around 94% are seen a single time; roughly 0.087% belongs to the top ten. Sequencing used CD4+ T cells from PBMCs. The receptors originated from a human donor in good health. Each CDR3 is given with its conserved first and last residue. D genes are given only for firm matches. Where a row states a size, it is once, few, many or the class of an expanded clone; other rows omit it.

TRBV2	TRBJ2-7	16	.	TRBD2	CASSETRTSGSYEQYF	TGTGCCAGCAGTGAAACCCGAACTAGCGGTTCCTACGAGCAGTACTTC
TRBV5-1	TRBJ1-1	15	.	.	CASSLPVPTNTEAFF	TGCGCCAGCAGCTTACCCGTGCCCACGAACACTGAAGCTTTCTTT
TRBV20-1	TRBJ1-1	13	.	.	CSARDPQLDEAFF	TGCAGTGCTAGAGATCCCCAGCTGGATGAAGCTTTCTTT
TRBV5-1	TRBJ2-1	13	.	.	CASSRTGQLEQFF	TGCGCCAGCAGCCGGACGGGACAACTAGAGCAGTTCTTC
TRBV29-1	TRBJ1-2	12	.	.	CSARRAVYGYTF	TGCAGCGCCCGGAGGGCTGTCTATGGCTACACCTTC
TRBV14	TRBJ2-1	16	once	TRBD2	CASSQGLALTYNEQFF	TGTGCCAGCAGCCAAGGACTAGCGTTAACCTACAATGAGCAGTTCTTC
TRBV5-1	TRBJ1-1	16	.	.	CASSLPIVGAIEEAFF	TGCGCCAGCAGCTTGCCGATCGTTGGTGCGATAGAGGAAGCTTTCTTT
TRBV6-5	TRBJ2-1	19	.	TRBD2	CASSYPVTPRGEFSNEQFF	TGTGCCAGCAGTTACCCGGTCACCCCTCGGGGGGAGTTCAGCAATGAGCAGTTCTTC
TRBV30	TRBJ2-1	17	.	TRBD2	CAWSVLGTSGSYNEQFF	TGTGCCTGGAGTGTACTGGGGACTAGCGGGAGCTACAATGAGCAGTTCTTC
TRBV3-1	TRBJ1-5	15	.	TRBD1	CASSDRGLGNQPQHF	TGTGCCAGCAGCGACAGGGGGCTTGGTAATCAGCCCCAGCATTTT
TRBV15	TRBJ2-2	13	once	.	CATSSWEAGELFF	TGTGCCACCAGCAGTTGGGAGGCCGGGGAGCTGTTTTTT
TRBV12-3/TRBV12-4	TRBJ2-7	15	.	.	CASSRDGTGAYEQYF	TGTGCCAGCAGTCGGGACGGGACGGGCGCCTACGAGCAGTACTTC
TRBV20-1	TRBJ2-2	13	.	TRBD1	CSARHRGTGELFF	TGCAGTGCTAGGCACAGGGGCACCGGGGAGCTGTTTTTT
TRBV5-1	TRBJ1-5	15	.	.	CASSARGLRNQPQHF	TGCGCCAGCAGCGCCCGGGGTCTTAGGAATCAGCCCCAGCATTTT
TRBV20-1	TRBJ1-1	15	.	TRBD1	CSASPQGGMNTEAFF	TGCAGTGCTAGCCCACAGGGGGGGATGAACACTGAAGCTTTCTTT
TRBV11-2	TRBJ2-3	18	.	TRBD2	CASSSRPGSGISEDTQYF	TGTGCCAGCAGCTCTCGACCGGGGAGCGGGATAAGTGAAGATACGCAGTATTTT
TRBV20-1	TRBJ2-3	15	.	TRBD2	CSALHPGLAPDTQYF	TGCAGTGCTTTACATCCGGGACTAGCCCCAGATACGCAGTATTTT
TRBV7-9	TRBJ2-7	16	once	.	CASSPPSGTLPGEQYF	TGTGCCAGCAGTCCACCATCCGGGACACTTCCTGGTGAGCAGTACTTC
TRBV29-1	TRBJ2-5	12	.	.	CSVEAGQETQYF	TGCAGCGTTGAAGCAGGGCAAGAGACCCAGTACTTC
TRBV28	TRBJ2-7	14	.	.	CASGRPGFPYEQYF	TGTGCCAGCGGCCGACCGGGCTTCCCCTACGAGCAGTACTTC
TRBV4-3	TRBJ2-1	15	.	TRBD2	CASRLRTSGYNEQFF	TGCGCCAGCAGGCTCCGGACTAGTGGGTACAATGAGCAGTTCTTC